Presented here are 26 T cell receptor beta chains from one specimen sequenced in a study of T cells after yellow fever vaccination. TCRdb recomputed calls from the 5' RACE reads with MiXCR, one row per CDR3 protein. Of hundreds of thousands of distinct CDR3 sequences listed, over 4% are singletons. The material was PBMCs, obtained 5 days after the yellow fever booster vaccination. Receptors were obtained from a man in his late teens or twenties who received the YFV17D yellow fever vaccine.

V is TRBV18 and J is TRBJ2-5, with D possibly matching TRBD2 (6 bases). V was cut by 3 bases and J by 2 bases, with 16 bases left in between. Germline values: CDR1 KGHSH, CDR2 LQKENI. This CDR3 region has 16 residues. The CDR3 loop reads CASSPGSRGAQETQYF. The DNA of the CDR3 is TGTGCCAGCTCACCCGGTTCTCGCGGGGCGCAAGAGACCCAGTACTTC.

This clonotype was detected ten times or more. The V gene is TRBV2, the J gene TRBJ2-5; D gene unclear. V dropped 3 bases and J dropped 4 bases, with 9 bases sitting between them. Germline-derived CDR1 and CDR2 are SNHLY and FYNNEI. This CDR3 contains 13 residues. Here the CDR3 DNA reads TGTGCCAGCAGTGATGTAGGCCGAGAGACCCAGTACTTC. Translated: CASSDVGRETQYF.

This clonotype was seen a few times. The chain carries TRBV28 and TRBJ2-3; D may be TRBD2 (6 bases). V gave up 4 bases and J gave up 10 bases, with 12 bases separating them. This CDR3 is 12 amino acids long. Germline V gives CDR1 MDHEN, CDR2 SYDVKM. As DNA, the CDR3 is TGTGCCAGCAGTTGGGGGGTCGGGCCGCAGTATTTT. Its protein product is CASSWGVGPQYF.

This clonotype was counted a few times. The chain combines TRBV6-5 with TRBJ1-1, with D possibly being TRBD1 (5 bases). The CDR3 is made up of 14 amino acids. Trimming took 3 bases from V and 5 from J, leaving 13 bases between them. CDR1 and CDR2 (germline): MNHEY, SVGAGI. The DNA of the CDR3 is TGTGCCAGCAGTTATACGGGCAGGGAAACTGAAGCTTTCTTT. This sequence encodes CASSYTGRETEAFF.

This clonotype was seen at least ten times. The chain recombines TRBV7-8 with TRBJ2-1; TRBD2 matches 9 bases. The CDR3 spans 15 residues. Trimming at V came to 5 bases and at J to 8 bases, leaving 10 bases not matched to a gene. Germline-derived CDR1 and CDR2 are SGHVS and FQNEAQ. CDR3 DNA: TGTGCCAGCAGCCCTATCTCGGGACTAGCTTATGAGCAGTTCTTC. Its translation: CASSPISGLAYEQFF.

The sample holds a few counts of this clonotype. This chain links TRBV12-3 or TRBV12-4 with TRBJ2-4; D could derive from TRBD1 or TRBD2 (5 bases each). The CDR3 sequence is 13 residues long. V lost 3 bases and J 5 bases, leaving 8 bases between the germline ends. The chain's CDR3 is CASSFEGQNIQYF. In DNA, the CDR3 is TGTGCCAGCAGTTTTGAGGGACAAAACATTCAGTACTTC.

This clonotype was counted many times. This sequence joins TRBV9 and TRBJ2-1; 9 positions match TRBD1. Unmatched junction bases numbered 7, after V lost 5 bases and J lost 4 bases. CDR1 SGDLS and CDR2 YYNGEE come from the germline V gene. This CDR3 has 15 residues. This CDR3 reads CASSKQGARYNEQFF. The DNA for the CDR3 is TGTGCCAGCAGTAAACAGGGGGCGCGTTACAATGAGCAGTTCTTC. Full variable domain (outside the CDR3, taken from reference TRBV9 and TRBJ2-1): DSGVTQTPKHLITATGQRVTLRCSPRSGDLSVYWYQQSLDQGLQFLIQYYNGEERAKGNILERFSAQQFPDLHSELNLSSLELGDSALYFCASSKQGARYNEQFFGPGTRLTVL.

This clonotype showed up many times. The chain carries TRBV20-1 and TRBJ1-1; D unclear. The ends were cut back, 3 bases at V and 0 bases at J, with 5 bases in the middle. Germline CDR1 and CDR2: DFQATT and SNEGSKA (reference sequence). This CDR3 spans 12 amino acids. CDR3 sequence reads: CSARTVNTEAFF. The CDR3 DNA follows: TGCAGTGCTAGGACGGTGAACACTGAAGCTTTCTTT.

This rearrangement joins TRBV29-1 to TRBJ1-4, with D hard to call. Trimming cost V 6 bases and J 5 bases, with 7 bases left between them. Per germline, CDR1 SQVTM and CDR2 ANQGSEA. CDR3 length: 11 amino acids. The CDR3 is CSVSRNEKLFF. The CDR3, as DNA: TGCAGCGTAAGCAGGAATGAAAAACTGTTTTTT.

In this sample, this clonotype turned up a few times. The rearrangement joins TRBV7-2 to TRBJ2-5; D is unclear. CDR1 and CDR2 (germline): SGHTA, FQGNSA. The CDR3 is made up of 13 amino acids. V was trimmed by 3 bases and J by 1 base, leaving 6 bases between them. This CDR3 reads CASSFWGQETQYF. In nucleotides, the CDR3 is TGTGCCAGCAGCTTTTGGGGCCAAGAGACCCAGTACTTC.

Here the CDR3 DNA reads TGTGCCAGCAGTCCATGGACAGACCAAGCTTTCTTT. Protein product: CASSPWTDQAFF. This chain links TRBV6-2 or TRBV6-3 with TRBJ1-1, with D possibly matching TRBD1 (6 bases). V was pared by 5 bases and J by 9 bases, with 13 bases between. Germline CDR1 MNHEY, CDR2 SVGEGT. CDR3 length: 12 amino acids.

The rearrangement uses TRBV9 and TRBJ1-3; D is unclear. This CDR3 is 14 amino acids long. The germline gives CDR1 SGDLS, CDR2 YYNGEE. The V end was cut by 2 bases, the J end by 2 bases, with 8 bases between. The CDR3 loop is CASSVGRAGNTIYF. DNA for the CDR3: TGTGCCAGCAGCGTCGGTAGGGCTGGAAACACCATATATTTT.

This clonotype was counted once. The J gene is TRBJ1-5, the V gene TRBV20-1; no clear D gene. Germline CDR1 reads DFQATT; CDR2 reads SNEGSKA (reference sequence). The CDR3 is made up of 13 amino acids. Trimming cost V 2 bases and J 6 bases, with 11 bases left between them. The CDR3 region has the DNA TGCAGTGCTAGACTCCAGGAGGGTCAGCCCCAGCATTTT. This gives the protein CSARLQEGQPQHF.

This clonotype showed up just a few times. This sequence joins TRBV13 and TRBJ1-6; TRBD1 is a possible D gene (6 bases). V was shortened by 2 bases and J by 9 bases, with 11 bases between the two germline ends. CDR1 and CDR2 from the germline V gene are PRHDT and FYEKMQ (reference sequence). The CDR3 length is 14 residues. The CDR3 is CASSLTGRSSPLHF. For the CDR3, the DNA is TGTGCCAGCAGCTTAACAGGGCGAAGTTCACCCCTCCACTTT. Using reference TRBV13 and TRBJ1-6 for the parts outside the CDR3, the full variable domain is AAGVIQSPRHLIKEKRETATLKCYPIPRHDTVYWYQQGPGQDPQFLISFYEKMQSDKGSIPDRFSAQQFSDYHSELNMSSLELGDSALYFCASSLTGRSSPLHFGNGTRLTVT.

J is TRBJ1-2 and V is TRBV4-1; possible D gene TRBD1, 5 bases. There are 13 residues in the CDR3. With 0 bases removed from V and 6 bases from J, the gap between germline ends came to 8 bases. Germline values: CDR1 MGHRA, CDR2 YSYEKL. The CDR3 region has the DNA TGCGCCAGCAGCCAAGAAGGGGTGCATGGCTACACCTTC. It is translated as CASSQEGVHGYTF.

There are many counts of this clonotype. The chain is built from TRBV5-1 and TRBJ2-1; TRBD1 agrees at 9 bases. This CDR3 contains 17 residues. Germline-derived CDR1 and CDR2 are SGHRS and YFSETQ. V was clipped by 0 bases and J by 2 bases; unmatched bases: 6. As DNA, the CDR3 is TGCGCCAGCAGCTTGGGGGGGACAGGGAAGACCTACAATGAGCAGTTCTTC. This sequence encodes CASSLGGTGKTYNEQFF.

J is TRBJ1-1 and V is TRBV7-2; a weak D match, TRBD1 (5 bases). This CDR3 has 13 amino acids. V dropped 2 bases and J dropped 7 bases, with 11 bases sitting between them. CDR1 and CDR2 (germline): SGHTA, FQGNSA. In nucleotides, the CDR3 is TGTGCCAGCAGCTTATGGGACCTTTATGAAGCTTTCTTT. Translated, it gives CASSLWDLYEAFF.

This clonotype came up many times. The chain carries TRBV10-3 and TRBJ2-7, with 9 nucleotides matching TRBD1. Germline loops: CDR1 ENHRY, CDR2 SYGVKD. The junction had 10 bases not matched to a gene; V was cut back by 10 bases and J by 3 bases. This CDR3 is built from 14 residues. CDR3 in DNA: TGTGCCACCGAACCCGGGACAGGGATCTACGAGCAGTACGTC. Protein: CATEPGTGIYEQYV.

This clonotype was picked up many times. This chain connects TRBV29-1 to TRBJ2-1; 10 bases align to TRBD1. The V gene's germline CDR1 is SQVTM and CDR2 ANQGSEA. The CDR3 length is 16 residues. V shed 1 base and J 0 bases; nucleotides not matched to a gene: 3. CDR3 bases: TGCAGCGTTGAAGGGGACAGGGGAGTCTCCTACAATGAGCAGTTCTTC. It encodes CSVEGDRGVSYNEQFF.

This clonotype was seen repeatedly, ten times or more. The gene calls are TRBV29-1 and TRBJ2-3; 9 bases line up with TRBD1. The trim removed 6 bases at V and 3 bases at J, leaving 7 bases unmatched. Per germline, CDR1 SQVTM and CDR2 ANQGSEA. This CDR3 is 14 amino acids long. The CDR3 loop is CSVAGTGKTDTQYF. For the CDR3, the DNA is TGCAGCGTGGCCGGGACAGGGAAAACAGATACGCAGTATTTT.

This rearrangement joins TRBV7-6 to TRBJ1-1, with D maybe TRBD1 (6 bases). Germline V lookup: CDR1 SGHVS, CDR2 FNYEAQ. The CDR3 is 14 amino acids. V lost 7 bases, J lost 5 bases, and 17 bases lay in between. As DNA, the CDR3 is TGTGCCAGCATCGGGAGGGCAGGGGAGACTGAAGCTTTCTTT. This gives the protein CASIGRAGETEAFF. Drawing the rest from reference TRBV7-6 and TRBJ1-1, the complete variable domain is GAGVSQSPRYKVTKRGQDVALRCDPISGHVSLYWYRQALGQGPEFLTYFNYEAQQDKSGLPNDRFSAERPEGSISTLTIQRTEQRDSAMYRCASIGRAGETEAFFGQGTRLTVV.

This clonotype occurred a few times. This rearrangement joins TRBV7-2 to TRBJ2-5; 10 bases are shared with TRBD2. J was trimmed by 3 bases and V by 6 bases; bases with no gene match: 4. Germline V gene sequence: CDR1 SGHTA, CDR2 FQGNSA. This CDR3 comprises 14 residues. CDR3 bases: TGTGCCAGCAGAATAGCGGGGGGTGAAGAGACCCAGTACTTC. Amino acids: CASRIAGGEETQYF.

This clonotype was detected only a few times. This chain links TRBV24-1 with TRBJ2-5; 9 bases are a match to TRBD1. The CDR3 consists of 16 residues. The junction had 2 bases not matched to a gene; V was cut back by 0 bases and J by 1 base. Germline assignment: CDR1 KGHDR and CDR2 SFDVKD. CDR3 nucleotide sequence: TGTGCCACCAGTGATTTGCCGGGACAGGGCCAAGAGACCCAGTACTTC. Translated: CATSDLPGQGQETQYF.

The V and J genes are TRBV29-1 and TRBJ1-1, with a tentative D call TRBD1 (6 bases). Trimming left V 7 bases short and J 4 bases short, with 19 bases between. CDR1 is SQVTM, CDR2 ANQGSEA, per germline. This CDR3 has 14 residues. The CDR3, as DNA: TGCAGCGCCCCGGGGGCAGGGTGGGGCACTGAAGCTTTCTTT. It specifies CSAPGAGWGTEAFF.

This clonotype was counted only a few times. The genes are TRBV7-2 and TRBJ2-3; TRBD2 agrees at 8 bases. V lost 5 bases to trimming and J lost 2 bases; unmatched junction nucleotides: 6. The CDR3 is 15 amino acids. Per germline, CDR1 SGHTA and CDR2 FQGNSA. The CDR3 DNA reads as TGTGCCAGCAGCCCTAATAGCGGGAACACAGATACGCAGTATTTT. Protein sequence: CASSPNSGNTDTQYF.

This clonotype was picked up many times. The chain has TRBV6-5 and TRBJ1-5; no clear D gene. Germline V CDR1 and CDR2: MNHEY, SVGAGI. The CDR3 totals 15 residues. The germline V and J ends were trimmed by 6 bases and 2 bases, with 14 bases remaining between them. DNA for the CDR3: TGTGCCAGCAGAGAACGGGTGGATGGCAATCAGCCCCAGCATTTT. Translation: CASRERVDGNQPQHF.